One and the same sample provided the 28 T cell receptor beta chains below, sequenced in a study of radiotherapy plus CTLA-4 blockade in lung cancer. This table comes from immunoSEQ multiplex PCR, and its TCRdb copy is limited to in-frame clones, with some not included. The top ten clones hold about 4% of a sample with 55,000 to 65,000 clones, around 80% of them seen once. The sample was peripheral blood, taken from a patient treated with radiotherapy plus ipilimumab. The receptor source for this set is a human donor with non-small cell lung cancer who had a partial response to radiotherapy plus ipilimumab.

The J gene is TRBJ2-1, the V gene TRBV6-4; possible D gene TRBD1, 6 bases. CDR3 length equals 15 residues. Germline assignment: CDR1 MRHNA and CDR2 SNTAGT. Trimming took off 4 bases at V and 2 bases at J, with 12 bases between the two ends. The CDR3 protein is CASSVDRSPYNEQFF. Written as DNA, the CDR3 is TGTGCCAGCAGTGTAGACAGGTCGCCCTACAATGAGCAGTTCTTC.

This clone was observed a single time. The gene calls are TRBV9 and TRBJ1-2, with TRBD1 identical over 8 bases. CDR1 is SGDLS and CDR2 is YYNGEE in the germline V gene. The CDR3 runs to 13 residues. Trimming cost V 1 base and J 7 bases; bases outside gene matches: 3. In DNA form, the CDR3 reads TGTGCCAGCAGCGTACGTGGACAGGGTGGCTACACCTTC. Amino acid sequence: CASSVRGQGGYTF. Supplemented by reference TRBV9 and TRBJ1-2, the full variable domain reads DSGVTQTPKHLITATGQRVTLRCSPRSGDLSVYWYQQSLDQGLQFLIQYYNGEERAKGNILERFSAQQFPDLHSELNLSSLELGDSALYFCASSVRGQGGYTFGSGTRLTVV.

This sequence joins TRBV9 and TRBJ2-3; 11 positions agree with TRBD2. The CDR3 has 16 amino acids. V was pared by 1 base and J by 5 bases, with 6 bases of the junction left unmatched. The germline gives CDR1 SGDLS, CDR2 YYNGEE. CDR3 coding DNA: TGTGCCAGCAGCGTACATAGCGGGGGGGCTGGAGATACGCAGTATTTT. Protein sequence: CASSVHSGGAGDTQYF. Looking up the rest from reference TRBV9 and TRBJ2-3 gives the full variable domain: DSGVTQTPKHLITATGQRVTLRCSPRSGDLSVYWYQQSLDQGLQFLIQYYNGEERAKGNILERFSAQQFPDLHSELNLSSLELGDSALYFCASSVHSGGAGDTQYFGPGTRLTVL.

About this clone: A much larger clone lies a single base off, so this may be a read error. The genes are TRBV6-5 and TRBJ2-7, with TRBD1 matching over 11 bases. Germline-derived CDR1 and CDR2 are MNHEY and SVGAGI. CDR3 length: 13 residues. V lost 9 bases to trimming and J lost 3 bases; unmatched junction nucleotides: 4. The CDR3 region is CASTGTGGYEQYF. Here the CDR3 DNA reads TGTGCCAGTACCGGGACAGGGGGCTACGAGCAGTACTTC.

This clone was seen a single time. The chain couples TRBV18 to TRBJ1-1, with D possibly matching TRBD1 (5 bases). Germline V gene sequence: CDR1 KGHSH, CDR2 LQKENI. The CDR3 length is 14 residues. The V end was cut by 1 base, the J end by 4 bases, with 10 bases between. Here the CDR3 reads CASSPQGKSTEAFF. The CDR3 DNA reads TGTGCCAGCTCACCACAGGGGAAAAGCACTGAAGCTTTCTTT. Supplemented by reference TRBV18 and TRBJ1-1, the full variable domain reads NAGVMQNPRHLVRRRGQEARLRCSPMKGHSHVYWYRQLPEEGLKFMVYLQKENIIDESGMPKERFSAEFPKEGPSILRIQQVVRGDSAAYFCASSPQGKSTEAFFGQGTRLTVV.

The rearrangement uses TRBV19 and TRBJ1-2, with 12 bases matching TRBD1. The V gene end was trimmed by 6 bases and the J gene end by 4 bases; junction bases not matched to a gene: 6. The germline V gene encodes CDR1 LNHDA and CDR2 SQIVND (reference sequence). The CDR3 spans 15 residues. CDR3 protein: CASRGTGGFSYGYTF. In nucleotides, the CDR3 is TGTGCCAGTAGGGGGACAGGGGGCTTTAGCTATGGCTACACCTTC.

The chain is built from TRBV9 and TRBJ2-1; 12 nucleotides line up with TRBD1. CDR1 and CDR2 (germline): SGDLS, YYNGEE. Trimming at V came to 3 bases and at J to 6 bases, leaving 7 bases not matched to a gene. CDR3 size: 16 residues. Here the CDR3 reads CASSERGQGAGNEQFF. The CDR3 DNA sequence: TGTGCCAGCAGCGAGAGGGGACAGGGGGCCGGCAATGAGCAGTTCTTC.

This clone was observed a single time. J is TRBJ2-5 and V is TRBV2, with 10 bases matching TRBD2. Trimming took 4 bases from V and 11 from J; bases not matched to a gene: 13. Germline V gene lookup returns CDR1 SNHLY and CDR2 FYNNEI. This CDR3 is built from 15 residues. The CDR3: CASSAPGLAGVGQYF. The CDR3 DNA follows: TGTGCCAGCAGTGCTCCGGGGCTAGCGGGGGTAGGGCAGTACTTC.

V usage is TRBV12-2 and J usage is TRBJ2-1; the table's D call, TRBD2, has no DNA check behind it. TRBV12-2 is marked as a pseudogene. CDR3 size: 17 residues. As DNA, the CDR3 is TGTGCAAGTCGCTTAGCTGCTAGCGGGGGCAACTACAATGAGCAGTTCTTC. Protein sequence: CASRLAASGGNYNEQFF.

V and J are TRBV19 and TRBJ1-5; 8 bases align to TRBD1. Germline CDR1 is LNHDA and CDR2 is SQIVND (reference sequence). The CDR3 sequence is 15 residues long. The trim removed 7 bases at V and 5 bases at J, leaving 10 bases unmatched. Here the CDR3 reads CASTPAAGGYQPQHF. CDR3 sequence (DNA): TGTGCCAGTACTCCCGCGGCAGGGGGCTATCAGCCCCAGCATTTT.

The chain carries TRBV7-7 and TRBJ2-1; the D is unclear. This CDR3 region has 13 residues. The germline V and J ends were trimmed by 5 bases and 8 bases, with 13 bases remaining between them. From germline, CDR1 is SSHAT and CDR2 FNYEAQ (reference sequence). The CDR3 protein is CASSPSYVDEQFF. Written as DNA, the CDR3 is TGTGCCAGCAGCCCTTCTTATGTTGATGAGCAGTTCTTC.

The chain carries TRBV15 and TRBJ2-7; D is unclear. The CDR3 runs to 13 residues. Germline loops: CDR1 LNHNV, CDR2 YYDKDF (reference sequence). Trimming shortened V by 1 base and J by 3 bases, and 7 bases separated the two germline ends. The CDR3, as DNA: TGTGCCACCAGCAGAGGGCTTGACTACGAGCAGTACTTC. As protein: CATSRGLDYEQYF.

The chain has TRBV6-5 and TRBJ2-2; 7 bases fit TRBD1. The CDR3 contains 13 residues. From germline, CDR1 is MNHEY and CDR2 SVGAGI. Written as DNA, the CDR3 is TGTGCTACCGAGGGGGCTAACACCGGGGAGCTGTTTTTT. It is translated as CATEGANTGELFF.

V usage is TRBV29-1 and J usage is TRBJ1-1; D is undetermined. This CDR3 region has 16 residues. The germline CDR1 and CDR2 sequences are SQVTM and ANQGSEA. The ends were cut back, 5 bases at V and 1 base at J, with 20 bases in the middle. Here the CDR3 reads CSVPRADRGWNTEAFF. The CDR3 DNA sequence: TGCAGCGTTCCACGGGCCGATCGGGGATGGAACACTGAAGCTTTCTTT.

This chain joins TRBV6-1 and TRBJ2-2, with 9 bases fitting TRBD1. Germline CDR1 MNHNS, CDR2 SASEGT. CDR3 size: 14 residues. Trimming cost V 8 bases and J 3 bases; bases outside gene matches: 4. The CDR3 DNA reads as TGTGCCAGCTTAGGACAGGGGCACACCGGGGAGCTGTTTTTT. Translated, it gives CASLGQGHTGELFF.

The DNA for the CDR3 is TGTGCCAGCAGCGCAAGGACAGGCAGAACACTGAGGAACACTGAAGCTTTCTTT. This sequence encodes CASSARTGRTLRNTEAFF. V usage is TRBV5-4 and J usage is TRBJ1-1, with 7 bases fitting TRBD1. V shed 4 bases, J shed 1 base, and the junction held 16 bases outside the gene matches. This CDR3 has 18 amino acids. Looked up from germline, CDR1 is SGHNT and CDR2 is YYREEE (reference sequence).

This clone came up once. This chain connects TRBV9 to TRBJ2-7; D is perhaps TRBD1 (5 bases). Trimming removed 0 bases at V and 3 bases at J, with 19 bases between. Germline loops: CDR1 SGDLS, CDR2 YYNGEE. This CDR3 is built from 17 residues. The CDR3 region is CASSVGGRIDTDYEQYF. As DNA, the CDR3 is TGTGCCAGCAGCGTAGGGGGCAGGATCGATACGGACTACGAGCAGTACTTC.

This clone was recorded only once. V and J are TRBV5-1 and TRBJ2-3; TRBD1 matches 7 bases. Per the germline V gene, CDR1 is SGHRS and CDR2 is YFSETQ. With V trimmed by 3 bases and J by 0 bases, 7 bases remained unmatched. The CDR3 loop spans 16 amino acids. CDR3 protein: CASSSQGRSSTDTQYF. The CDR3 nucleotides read TGCGCCAGCAGCTCACAGGGGCGATCTAGCACAGATACGCAGTATTTT.

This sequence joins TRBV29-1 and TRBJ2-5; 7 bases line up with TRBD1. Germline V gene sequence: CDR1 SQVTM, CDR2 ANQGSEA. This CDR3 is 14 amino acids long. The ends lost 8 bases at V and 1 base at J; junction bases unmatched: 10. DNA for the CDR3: TGCAGCATGCTGGGACAGCCGGTCCAAGAGACCCAGTACTTC. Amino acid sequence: CSMLGQPVQETQYF.

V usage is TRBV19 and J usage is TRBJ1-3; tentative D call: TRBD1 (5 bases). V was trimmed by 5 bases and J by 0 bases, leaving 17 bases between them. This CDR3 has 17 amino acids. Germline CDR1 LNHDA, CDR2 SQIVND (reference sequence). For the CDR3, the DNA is TGTGCCAGTAGTGTCGACTTCGACAGTTACTCTGGAAACACCATATATTTT. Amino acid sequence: CASSVDFDSYSGNTIYF.

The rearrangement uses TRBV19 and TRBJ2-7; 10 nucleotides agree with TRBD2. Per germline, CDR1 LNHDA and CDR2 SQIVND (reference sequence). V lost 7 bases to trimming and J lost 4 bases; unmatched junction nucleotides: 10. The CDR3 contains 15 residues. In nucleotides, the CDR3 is TGTGCCAGTAAAGAAAGCGGGGGGGCTTTTTACGAGCAGTACTTC. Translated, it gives CASKESGGAFYEQYF.

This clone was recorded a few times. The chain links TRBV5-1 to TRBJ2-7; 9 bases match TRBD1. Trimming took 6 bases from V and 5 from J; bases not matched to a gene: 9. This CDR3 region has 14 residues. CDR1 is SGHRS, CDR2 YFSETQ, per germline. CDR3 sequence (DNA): TGCGCCAGCAATTCCGGGACAGGGTTTAACGAGCAGTACTTC. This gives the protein CASNSGTGFNEQYF.

Here the CDR3 DNA reads TGCGCCAGCAGCCAAGGATTCAGGGATTTGTCACCCCTCCACTTT. The encoded protein is CASSQGFRDLSPLHF. The V call is TRBV4-1, the J call TRBJ1-6, with TRBD1 as a possible D gene (5 bases). The V end lost 1 base, the J end lost 10 bases, and 14 bases lay between the germline ends. The CDR3 is 15 amino acids. Looked up from germline, CDR1 is MGHRA and CDR2 is YSYEKL.

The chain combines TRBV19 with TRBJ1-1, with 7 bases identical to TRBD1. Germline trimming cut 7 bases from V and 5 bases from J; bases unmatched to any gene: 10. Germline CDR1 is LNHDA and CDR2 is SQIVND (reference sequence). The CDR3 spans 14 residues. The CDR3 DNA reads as TGTGCCAGTAATCCCGGGACAGTTATTACTGAAGCTTTCTTT. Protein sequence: CASNPGTVITEAFF.

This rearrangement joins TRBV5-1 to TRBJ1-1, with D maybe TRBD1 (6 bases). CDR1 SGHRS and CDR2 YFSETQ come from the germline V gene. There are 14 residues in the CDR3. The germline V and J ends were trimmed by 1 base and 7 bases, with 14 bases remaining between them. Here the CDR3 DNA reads TGCGCCAGCAGCTTGTCCACAGGGCCCGATGAAGCTTTCTTT. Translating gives CASSLSTGPDEAFF.

This CDR3 reads CASSYGTGVYGYTF. DNA for the CDR3: TGTGCCAGCAGTTACGGGACAGGTGTCTATGGCTACACCTTC. The chain couples TRBV6-5 to TRBJ1-2; TRBD1 aligns across 8 bases. The V segment lost 2 bases and the J segment 4 bases; nucleotides outside the gene matches: 3. Germline V gene sequence: CDR1 MNHEY, CDR2 SVGAGI. The CDR3 totals 14 residues.

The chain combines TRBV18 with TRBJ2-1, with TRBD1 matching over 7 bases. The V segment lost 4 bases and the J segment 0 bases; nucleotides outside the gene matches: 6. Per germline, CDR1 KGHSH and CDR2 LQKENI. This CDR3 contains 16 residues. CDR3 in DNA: TGTGCCAGCTCACGGGACAGTCCGAGCTCCTACAATGAGCAGTTCTTC. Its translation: CASSRDSPSSYNEQFF. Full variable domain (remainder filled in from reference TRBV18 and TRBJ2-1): NAGVMQNPRHLVRRRGQEARLRCSPMKGHSHVYWYRQLPEEGLKFMVYLQKENIIDESGMPKERFSAEFPKEGPSILRIQQVVRGDSAAYFCASSRDSPSSYNEQFFGPGTRLTVL.

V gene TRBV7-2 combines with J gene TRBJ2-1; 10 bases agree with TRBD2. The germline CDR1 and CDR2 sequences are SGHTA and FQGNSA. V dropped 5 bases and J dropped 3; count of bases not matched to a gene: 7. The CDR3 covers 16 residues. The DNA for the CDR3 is TGTGCCAGCAGCGTACGAGCGGGGGGGCTCTACAATGAGCAGTTCTTC. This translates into CASSVRAGGLYNEQFF.